Below, 17 T cell receptor beta chains from the same sample are listed, as sequenced in a study of a mutant IDH1 vaccine in newly diagnosed glioma. Their specific antigens are unknown. Some clones are missing from TCRdb's copy, which holds only in-frame ones; the method was immunoSEQ multiplex PCR. The table records over 30,000 clones, about 86% of them present only once. Stated time point: week 5, during vaccination. It was 300 ug of mutant IDH1 20-mer peptide that made up each vaccine dose, given with topical imiquimod. The sample was PBMCs, taken from a glioma patient whose treatment included an IDH1 peptide vaccine. These receptors came from a man aged 25 to 40 with glioma.

This clone has only a few counts. The chain recombines TRBV5-1 with TRBJ2-7, with TRBD2 matching 9 bases. The V and J ends lost 3 bases and 1 base, in that order; junction bases with no gene match: 17. This CDR3 is built from 19 residues. Per germline, CDR1 SGHRS and CDR2 YFSETQ. CDR3 nucleotides: TGCGCCAGCAGCTCTATGGGGGGAGCGGGGGGCGCCGCTTCCTACGAGCAGTACTTC. Translated: CASSSMGGAGGAASYEQYF.

DNA of the CDR3: TGTGCCAGTAGCCAGGTTCGGCTTCCAAGCACCTTC. As protein: CASSQVRLPSTF. The chain has TRBV19 and TRBJ1-2; D is undetermined. Germline CDR1 is LNHDA and CDR2 is SQIVND (reference sequence). This CDR3 comprises 12 residues. V lost 6 bases, J lost 13 bases, and 18 bases lay in between.

For the CDR3, the DNA is TGCGCCAGCAGCGACAATCCCGGGACGTCTCAAGAGACCCAGTACTTC. Its protein product is CASSDNPGTSQETQYF. The chain couples TRBV5-1 to TRBJ2-5; the D gene could be TRBD1 or TRBD2 (5 bases each). V was pared by 4 bases and J by 2 bases, with 18 bases between. This CDR3 has 16 amino acids. Looked up from germline, CDR1 is SGHRS and CDR2 is YFSETQ.

This chain uses TRBV5-4 with TRBJ2-6; TRBD1 might be the D (5 bases). This CDR3 has 19 residues. Germline values: CDR1 SGHNT, CDR2 YYREEE (reference sequence). V lost 4 bases to trimming and J lost 0 bases, with 20 bases between them. The CDR3 sequence is CASSGSRASVSSGANVLTF. The CDR3 DNA reads TGTGCCAGCAGCGGAAGCAGGGCCTCCGTCAGCTCTGGGGCCAACGTCCTGACTTTC.

The chain joins TRBV9 to TRBJ2-7; no reliable D call. The CDR3 covers 14 residues. Germline V gene sequence: CDR1 SGDLS, CDR2 YYNGEE. Between the trimmed V and J ends, which lost 2 bases and 6 bases, there was a span of 15 bases. CDR3 bases: TGTGCCAGCAGCGTGGATCCCCGAGGTGGCGAGCAGTACTTC. Translated: CASSVDPRGGEQYF.

The genes are TRBV4-1 and TRBJ1-1; D unclear. The CDR3 loop spans 14 amino acids. Trimming pared 4 bases from V and 4 bases from J, leaving 13 bases between. CDR1 is MGHRA, CDR2 YSYEKL, per germline. CDR3 in amino acids: CASSPREGSTEAFF. As DNA, the CDR3 is TGCGCCAGCAGCCCTCGAGAGGGAAGCACTGAAGCTTTCTTT.

This clone was found a few times. The rearrangement uses TRBV30 and TRBJ1-1, with D hard to call. The CDR3 covers 13 residues. The germline V gene has CDR1 GTSNPN and CDR2 SVGIG (reference sequence). With 2 bases removed from V and 0 bases from J, the gap between germline ends came to 7 bases. The CDR3 nucleotides read TGTGCCTGGAGTTTAGGGTTGAACACTGAAGCTTTCTTT. This encodes CAWSLGLNTEAFF.

The chain carries TRBV2 and TRBJ2-7; tentative D call: TRBD2 (6 bases). The CDR3 covers 14 residues. CDR1 is SNHLY and CDR2 is FYNNEI in the germline V gene. Between the trimmed V and J ends, which lost 5 bases and 3 bases, there was a span of 14 bases. CDR3 nucleotide sequence: TGTGCCAGCAGTAAGGGGACTTTAGACTACGAGCAGTACTTC. It encodes CASSKGTLDYEQYF.

This sequence joins TRBV27 and TRBJ2-7; D is perhaps TRBD1 (6 bases). Germline V lookup: CDR1 MNHEY, CDR2 SMNVEV (reference sequence). The length of the CDR3 is 14 residues. V lost 8 bases and J lost 0, with 14 bases in between. The CDR3 bases are TGTGCCAGCCGAAGTAGGGGGAGCTCCTACGAGCAGTACTTC. Protein sequence: CASRSRGSSYEQYF.

The V and J genes are TRBV15 and TRBJ2-7; 7 bases are a match to TRBD1. CDR1 is LNHNV, CDR2 YYDKDF, per germline (reference sequence). This CDR3 contains 13 residues. The V segment lost 3 bases and the J segment 4 bases; nucleotides outside the gene matches: 3. The CDR3 region has the DNA TGTGCCACCAGCAGCTTACAGGGGTACGAGCAGTACTTC. It specifies CATSSLQGYEQYF. The full variable domain, in which reference TRBV15 and TRBJ2-7 provide the parts outside the CDR3, is DAMVIQNPRYQVTQFGKPVTLSCSQTLNHNVMYWYQQKSSQAPKLLFHYYDKDFNNEADTPDNFQSRRPNTSFCFLDIRSPGLGDTAMYLCATSSLQGYEQYFGPGTRLTVT.

J is TRBJ2-7 and V is TRBV28; 8 bases are shared with TRBD2. The CDR3 loop spans 15 amino acids. Germline values: CDR1 MDHEN, CDR2 SYDVKM. V shed 5 bases and J 3 bases; nucleotides not matched to a gene: 9. CDR3: CASSPGGVADYEQYF. The CDR3 nucleotides read TGTGCCAGCAGTCCCGGGGGGGTAGCCGACTACGAGCAGTACTTC.

The chain recombines TRBV5-6 with TRBJ1-2; D uncertain. Germline lookup yields CDR1 SGHDT and CDR2 YYEEEE. V lost 1 base and J 3 bases, leaving 7 bases between the germline ends. CDR3 length: 13 amino acids. CDR3 DNA sequence: TGTGCCAGCAGCTTGCCGGACCACTATGGCTACACCTTC. This codes for CASSLPDHYGYTF. Full variable domain (rest looked up from reference TRBV5-6 and TRBJ1-2): DAGVTQSPTHLIKTRGQQVTLRCSPKSGHDTVSWYQQALGQGPQFIFQYYEEEERQRGNFPDRFSGHQFPNYSSELNVNALLLGDSALYLCASSLPDHYGYTFGSGTRLTVV.

The genes are TRBV28 and TRBJ1-1; D possibly corresponds to TRBD1 (5 bases). Trimming took off 0 bases at V and 2 bases at J, with 7 bases between the two ends. The germline CDR1 and CDR2 sequences are MDHEN and SYDVKM. CDR3 length equals 14 residues. The CDR3 reads CASSLWGDNTEAFF. The DNA of the CDR3 is TGTGCCAGCAGTTTATGGGGGGATAACACTGAAGCTTTCTTT.

The J gene is TRBJ2-2, the V gene TRBV5-1; D gene uncertain. The germline CDR1 and CDR2 sequences are SGHRS and YFSETQ. The V end was cut by 6 bases, the J end by 4 bases, with 10 bases between. The CDR3 runs 13 residues. CDR3 region: CASTLTSTGELFF. The CDR3 DNA sequence: TGCGCCAGCACCCTGACGTCCACCGGGGAGCTGTTTTTT.

The chain employs TRBV7-2 and TRBJ1-1; D gene uncertain. The germline V gene encodes CDR1 SGHTA and CDR2 FQGNSA. V lost 1 base and J lost 4, with 10 bases in between. This CDR3 contains 14 residues. CDR3 coding DNA: TGTGCCAGCAGCTTAGTAGGTCGGCCCACTGAAGCTTTCTTT. Residues: CASSLVGRPTEAFF.

The chain is built from TRBV11-2 and TRBJ2-1; 8 bases fit TRBD1. Germline V lookup: CDR1 SGHAT, CDR2 FQNNGV. Germline trimming cut 5 bases from V and 5 bases from J; bases unmatched to any gene: 8. This CDR3 has 15 residues. The CDR3 spells CASSRQGAIHNEQFF. The CDR3 DNA sequence: TGTGCCAGCAGCCGCCAGGGGGCGATCCACAATGAGCAGTTCTTC. The full variable domain, its missing parts supplied by reference TRBV11-2 and TRBJ2-1, is EAGVAQSPRYKIIEKRQSVAFWCNPISGHATLYWYQQILGQGPKLLIQFQNNGVVDDSQLPKDRFSAERLKGVDSTLKIQPAKLEDSAVYLCASSRQGAIHNEQFFGPGTRLTVL.

The sample holds a few counts of this clone. The rearrangement uses TRBV5-6 and TRBJ1-1; TRBD1 matches 7 bases. Trimming at V came to 0 bases and at J to 4 bases, leaving 6 bases not matched to a gene. The germline V gene has CDR1 SGHDT and CDR2 YYEEEE. The CDR3 spans 15 residues. CDR3 DNA: TGTGCCAGCAGCTTGGGAACAGGGGAGGCCACTGAAGCTTTCTTT. Translating gives CASSLGTGEATEAFF.